This is a list of T cell receptor beta chains from one sample in a study of T cells in Graves' hyperthyroidism and ophthalmopathy. TCRdb re-analysed the multiplex PCR reads in MiXCR, keeping a single row per CDR3 protein. The sample records some 360,000 distinct CDR3 sequences, 18% being singletons. Sequencing used blood. The receptors were sampled from a woman in her 40s with Graves' ophthalmopathy. Both conserved end residues are part of each CDR3. Fields, in order: J gene, D gene, V gene, clone size, CDR3 protein, CDR3 DNA. The D gene is left open where the match is weak. The size entry is marked missing in some rows and otherwise reads once, few, many or a size class.

j_call: TRBJ2-7
d_call: TRBD2
v_call: TRBV30
clone_size: many
cdr3_aa: CAWRASGSSYEQYF
cdr3_nt: TGTGCCTGGAGGGCTAGCGGGAGCTCCTACGAGCAGTACTTC

j_call: TRBJ1-5
d_call: -
v_call: TRBV6-5
clone_size: -
cdr3_aa: CASSYRGRDQPQHF
cdr3_nt: TGTGCCAGCAGTTACCGGGGAAGAGATCAGCCCCAGCATTTT

j_call: TRBJ2-5
d_call: -
v_call: TRBV4-1
clone_size: many
cdr3_aa: CASSPQSARRSQETQYF
cdr3_nt: TGCGCCAGCAGCCCCCAGTCTGCGAGGCGGAGTCAAGAGACCCAGTACTTC

j_call: TRBJ2-7
d_call: -
v_call: TRBV6-5
clone_size: once
cdr3_aa: CASSSAGGPGRQYF
cdr3_nt: TGTGCCAGCAGTTCCGCCGGGGGCCCTGGTCGGCAGTACTTC

j_call: TRBJ1-3
d_call: TRBD1
v_call: TRBV28
clone_size: -
cdr3_aa: CASSYGDRFYSGNTIYF
cdr3_nt: TGTGCCAGCAGCTACGGGGACAGGTTTTACTCTGGAAACACCATATATTTT

j_call: TRBJ1-6
d_call: -
v_call: TRBV9
clone_size: many
cdr3_aa: CASSTHDNSPLHF
cdr3_nt: TGTGCCAGCAGCACACACGATAATTCACCCCTCCACTTT

j_call: TRBJ2-7
d_call: -
v_call: TRBV20-1
clone_size: many
cdr3_aa: CSARFAEFIYEQYF
cdr3_nt: TGCAGTGCTAGATTCGCTGAGTTCATATACGAGCAGTACTTC

j_call: TRBJ1-5
d_call: TRBD1
v_call: TRBV6-2/TRBV6-3
clone_size: -
cdr3_aa: CASSSPSTGGNQPQHF
cdr3_nt: TGTGCCAGCAGTTCCCCCTCGACAGGGGGAAATCAGCCCCAGCATTTT

j_call: TRBJ2-2
d_call: -
v_call: TRBV7-9
clone_size: many
cdr3_aa: CASSLTPTGNTGELFF
cdr3_nt: TGTGCCAGCAGCTTAACCCCGACAGGGAACACCGGGGAGCTGTTTTTT

j_call: TRBJ2-7
d_call: -
v_call: TRBV20-1
clone_size: many
cdr3_aa: CSASVRSVFYEQYF
cdr3_nt: TGCAGTGCTAGTGTTCGGTCGGTTTTCTACGAGCAGTACTTC

j_call: TRBJ1-1
d_call: -
v_call: TRBV20-1
clone_size: many
cdr3_aa: CSAEDKNTEAFF
cdr3_nt: TGCAGTGCTGAAGACAAGAACACTGAAGCTTTCTTT

j_call: TRBJ2-2
d_call: TRBD1
v_call: TRBV2
clone_size: many
cdr3_aa: CASKGDRAFGELFF
cdr3_nt: TGTGCCAGCAAAGGGGACAGGGCGTTCGGGGAGCTGTTTTTT

j_call: TRBJ1-5
d_call: -
v_call: TRBV12-3/TRBV12-4
clone_size: few
cdr3_aa: CASSFSTGQIQPQHF
cdr3_nt: TGTGCCAGCAGTTTTTCAACGGGGCAGATTCAGCCCCAGCATTTT

j_call: TRBJ2-7
d_call: -
v_call: TRBV28
clone_size: many
cdr3_aa: CASRAAYEQYF
cdr3_nt: TGTGCCAGCCGGGCCGCCTACGAGCAGTACTTC

j_call: TRBJ2-7
d_call: TRBD2
v_call: TRBV6-1
clone_size: -
cdr3_aa: CASRSLLAGNYEQYF
cdr3_nt: TGTGCCAGCAGGTCCCTACTAGCGGGAAACTACGAGCAGTACTTC

j_call: TRBJ2-5
d_call: TRBD2
v_call: TRBV7-8
clone_size: few
cdr3_aa: CASSLGKTSVREETQYF
cdr3_nt: TGTGCCAGCAGCTTAGGGAAGACTAGCGTGAGGGAAGAGACCCAGTACTTC

j_call: TRBJ1-5
d_call: TRBD1
v_call: TRBV12-3/TRBV12-4
clone_size: many
cdr3_aa: CASSPGQGFSQPQHF
cdr3_nt: TGTGCCAGCAGTCCGGGACAGGGCTTCAGTCAGCCCCAGCATTTT

j_call: TRBJ1-2
d_call: TRBD1
v_call: TRBV12-3/TRBV12-4
clone_size: many
cdr3_aa: CASRGTGTGEGYGYTF
cdr3_nt: TGTGCCAGCAGGGGTACCGGGACAGGGGAAGGCTATGGCTACACCTTC

j_call: TRBJ2-7
d_call: TRBD2
v_call: TRBV11-2
clone_size: -
cdr3_aa: CASSAGLAGINYEQYF
cdr3_nt: TGTGCCAGCAGCGCGGGACTAGCGGGTATCAACTACGAGCAGTACTTC

j_call: TRBJ1-6
d_call: TRBD1
v_call: TRBV27
clone_size: -
cdr3_aa: CACSLGGQGKNSPLHF
cdr3_nt: TGTGCCTGCAGCCTCGGCGGACAGGGGAAGAATTCACCCCTCCACTTT

j_call: TRBJ1-1
d_call: -
v_call: TRBV20-1
clone_size: -
cdr3_aa: CSAPISGRATEAFF
cdr3_nt: TGCAGTGCGCCTATATCGGGGAGAGCGACTGAAGCTTTCTTT

j_call: TRBJ2-2
d_call: -
v_call: TRBV2
clone_size: few
cdr3_aa: CASSEVTNTGELFF
cdr3_nt: TGTGCCAGCAGTGAAGTGACGAACACCGGGGAGCTGTTTTTT